The 21 T cell receptor beta chains below come from one sample, sequenced in a study of shared clonotypes between healthy human individuals. The naive CD8 fraction comprised CD45RO-negative cells positively selected for CCR7 and excluded terminally differentiated effector memory CD45RA+ cells. Libraries were prepared by immunoSEQ multiplex PCR; TCRdb keeps only in-frame clonotypes and omits some of them. The sample carries around 640,000 clones, roughly 95% recorded once. The sequencing input was naive CD8+ T cells sorted from blood. Source of these receptors: a woman in her 30s in good health.

A single count supports this clone. The chain is built from TRBV4-1 and TRBJ2-4; 11 nucleotides line up with TRBD2. Germline V gives CDR1 MGHRA, CDR2 YSYEKL. The J segment lost 0 bases and the V segment lost 3 bases, leaving 16 bases of the junction unmatched. The length of the CDR3 is 21 residues. This chain's CDR3 is CASSHSVGTSGTLIAKNIQYF. The CDR3, as DNA: TGCGCCAGCAGCCACTCCGTAGGGACTAGCGGAACCCTCATAGCCAAAAACATTCAGTACTTC.

The chain carries TRBV25-1 and TRBJ2-7; TRBD1 matches 9 bases. This CDR3 is built from 17 residues. The germline CDR1 and CDR2 sequences are MGHDK and SYGVNS. Trimming at V came to 5 bases and at J to 6 bases, leaving 17 bases not matched to a gene. CDR3 amino acids: CASSRTEDRGYALEQYF. In nucleotides, the CDR3 is TGTGCCAGCAGTAGGACGGAAGACAGGGGGTATGCACTCGAGCAGTACTTC.

The chain recombines TRBV5-4 with TRBJ2-5; 8 bases agree with TRBD2. The J segment lost 5 bases and the V segment lost 4 bases, leaving 16 bases of the junction unmatched. CDR1 and CDR2 (germline): SGHNT, YYREEE (reference sequence). The CDR3 extends over 17 amino acids. CDR3 in amino acids: CASSIQIAGSPVETQYF. The CDR3 nucleotides are TGTGCCAGCAGCATTCAAATAGCGGGATCTCCGGTCGAGACCCAGTACTTC.

This chain links TRBV28 with TRBJ2-5; 7 bases are shared with TRBD1. This CDR3 comprises 14 residues. V was clipped by 6 bases and J by 2 bases; unmatched bases: 6. CDR1 MDHEN and CDR2 SYDVKM come from the germline V gene. Here the CDR3 reads CASSRTGLQETQYF. The CDR3 nucleotides are TGTGCCAGCAGCAGGACAGGCCTTCAAGAGACCCAGTACTTC.

The rearrangement uses TRBV29-1 and TRBJ2-7, with 8 bases aligning to TRBD2. This CDR3 has 14 residues. With V trimmed by 0 bases and J by 2 bases, 3 bases remained unmatched. CDR1 SQVTM and CDR2 ANQGSEA come from the germline V gene. The CDR3 spells CSVEDGSGAYEQYF. The CDR3 region has the DNA TGCAGCGTTGAAGATGGTAGCGGGGCCTACGAGCAGTACTTC.

The V call is TRBV13, the J call TRBJ2-1; D gene ambiguous. Germline V gene sequence: CDR1 PRHDT, CDR2 FYEKMQ (reference sequence). V was trimmed by 0 bases and J by 5 bases, leaving 11 bases between them. CDR3 length equals 15 residues. CDR3 nucleotide sequence: TGTGCCAGCAGCTTAGGACGGACGATTAACAATGAGCAGTTCTTC. It encodes CASSLGRTINNEQFF.

This chain connects TRBV29-1 to TRBJ1-5; TRBD1 aligns across 10 bases. V lost 6 bases, J lost 7 bases, and 9 bases stayed unmatched. CDR1 and CDR2 from the germline V gene are SQVTM and ANQGSEA. There are 14 residues in the CDR3. CDR3 sequence (DNA): TGCAGCGTGTCCGGGACAGGGGTGGGACAGCCCCAGCATTTT. This gives the protein CSVSGTGVGQPQHF.

CDR3 amino acids: CASSFAANYEQYF. As DNA, the CDR3 is TGTGCCAGCAGTTTTGCGGCTAACTACGAGCAGTACTTC. V and J are TRBV6-6 and TRBJ2-7, with D uncertain. The CDR3 contains 13 residues. V was cut by 4 bases and J by 3 bases, with 10 bases left in between. Germline CDR1 reads MNHNY; CDR2 reads SVGAGI (reference sequence).

The chain's CDR3 is CASSLGDQGLYETQYF. Written as DNA, the CDR3 is TGTGCCAGCAGCTTAGGAGATCAGGGCTTATACGAGACCCAGTACTTC. The chain combines TRBV13 with TRBJ2-5, with a tentative D call TRBD1 (5 bases). CDR1 PRHDT and CDR2 FYEKMQ come from the germline V gene (reference sequence). Trimming stripped 0 bases from V and 5 bases from J, with 16 bases between. This CDR3 contains 16 residues. The full variable domain, with the rest looked up from reference TRBV13 and TRBJ2-5, is AAGVIQSPRHLIKEKRETATLKCYPIPRHDTVYWYQQGPGQDPQFLISFYEKMQSDKGSIPDRFSAQQFSDYHSELNMSSLELGDSALYFCASSLGDQGLYETQYFGPGTRLLVL.

The V gene is TRBV30, the J gene TRBJ2-5; D is perhaps TRBD1 or TRBD2 (5 bases each). Germline V lookup: CDR1 GTSNPN, CDR2 SVGIG (reference sequence). This CDR3 is built from 13 residues. The germline V and J ends were trimmed by 1 base and 4 bases, with 10 bases remaining between them. The CDR3 DNA sequence: TGTGCCTGGAGTGCGATGGGACGAGAGACCCAGTACTTC. The encoded protein is CAWSAMGRETQYF.

CDR3 nucleotide sequence: TGTGCCAGCAGTTTACACGGACAGGGGGCTGGAGAAGCTTTCTTT. Its translation is CASSLHGQGAGEAFF. The chain joins TRBV28 to TRBJ1-1, with 11 bases matching TRBD1. The CDR3 consists of 15 residues. Losses at the gene ends were 2 bases for V and 8 bases for J; bases not matched to a gene: 7. The germline gives CDR1 MDHEN, CDR2 SYDVKM.

In this sample, this clone turned up once. Here the CDR3 reads CASSPWDRVYEQYF. The CDR3 nucleotides are TGTGCCAGCAGCCCTTGGGACAGAGTATACGAGCAGTACTTC. The genes are TRBV5-6 and TRBJ2-7; TRBD1 aligns across 7 bases. This CDR3 contains 14 residues. Trimming took 4 bases from V and 4 from J; bases not matched to a gene: 8. CDR1 is SGHDT, CDR2 YYEEEE, per germline.

The V and J genes are TRBV12-1 and TRBJ2-7; the table's D call, TRBD2, was not checked against the DNA. TRBV12-1 is assigned pseudogene status. The CDR3 runs 15 residues. The CDR3 coding sequence is TGTGCCAGCAGCTTTGAGTCTAGCGGGAGCTACGAGCAGTACTTC. This sequence encodes CASSFESSGSYEQYF.

The J gene is TRBJ2-1, the V gene TRBV28; no clear D gene. The length of the CDR3 is 14 residues. Trimming pared 3 bases from V and 2 bases from J, leaving 8 bases between. Germline V gene sequence: CDR1 MDHEN, CDR2 SYDVKM. The CDR3 region has the DNA TGTGCCAGCAGTTTGAGGACCCCCTACAATGAGCAGTTCTTC. It specifies CASSLRTPYNEQFF.

The chain combines TRBV5-1 with TRBJ1-4, with 7 bases aligning to TRBD1. CDR3 size: 14 residues. Trimming cost V 3 bases and J 5 bases; bases outside gene matches: 4. Germline V gene sequence: CDR1 SGHRS, CDR2 YFSETQ. In DNA, the CDR3 is TGCGCCAGCAGCTGGGACAGCCCAAATGAAAAACTGTTTTTT. This translates into CASSWDSPNEKLFF.

CDR3 loop: CSVKGYPSQETQYF. CDR3 in DNA: TGCAGCGTCAAGGGTTACCCAAGCCAAGAGACCCAGTACTTC. J is TRBJ2-5 and V is TRBV29-1, with D hard to call. Trimming took 6 bases from V and 1 from J, leaving 15 bases between them. The germline CDR1 and CDR2 sequences are SQVTM and ANQGSEA. The CDR3 runs to 14 residues. The variable domain in full, with the rest retrieved from reference TRBV29-1 and TRBJ2-5, is SAVISQKPSRDICQRGTSLTIQCQVDSQVTMMFWYRQQPGQSLTLIATANQGSEATYESGFVIDKFPISRPNLTFSTLTVSNMSPEDSSIYLCSVKGYPSQETQYFGPGTRLLVL.

The chain recombines TRBV27 with TRBJ2-7; no definite D call. The germline gives CDR1 MNHEY, CDR2 SMNVEV (reference sequence). The ends were cut back, 7 bases at V and 0 bases at J, with 10 bases in the middle. The CDR3 spans 13 residues. In DNA form, the CDR3 reads TGTGCCAGCACCCATGGTAGCTCCTACGAGCAGTACTTC. Amino acid sequence: CASTHGSSYEQYF.

The table lists this clone with a count of one. The chain recombines TRBV9 with TRBJ2-3; either TRBD1 or TRBD2 may fit D (5 bases each). V lost 4 bases and J lost 0, with 15 bases in between. Germline CDR1 SGDLS, CDR2 YYNGEE. This CDR3 comprises 16 residues. CDR3 loop: CASSPPWGSSTDTQYF. The CDR3 nucleotides read TGTGCCAGCAGCCCCCCCTGGGGGTCTAGCACAGATACGCAGTATTTT.

This sequence joins TRBV7-9 and TRBJ1-1, with D unclear. V lost 2 bases and J 5 bases, leaving 9 bases between the germline ends. Germline V CDR1 and CDR2: SEHNR, FQNEAQ (reference sequence). CDR3 length: 13 residues. CDR3 in amino acids: CASSLSGMTEAFF. The CDR3 DNA reads TGTGCCAGCAGCTTATCGGGTATGACTGAAGCTTTCTTT.

CDR3 in amino acids: CASSPESNEQFF. The CDR3 region has the DNA TGTGCCAGCAGTCCCGAGAGCAATGAGCAGTTCTTC. This chain connects TRBV28 to TRBJ2-1; D gene uncertain. CDR1 and CDR2 (germline): MDHEN, SYDVKM. Trimming left V 5 bases short and J 6 bases short, with 8 bases between. The CDR3 has 12 amino acids. Based on the CDR3 plus reference TRBV28 and TRBJ2-1, the full variable domain is DVKVTQSSRYLVKRTGEKVFLECVQDMDHENMFWYRQDPGLGLRLIYFSYDVKMKEKGDIPEGYSVSREKKERFSLILESASTNQTSMYLCASSPESNEQFFGPGTRLTVL.

The chain couples TRBV28 to TRBJ2-3; TRBD1 matches at 12 bases. From germline, CDR1 is MDHEN and CDR2 SYDVKM. The V segment lost 5 bases and the J segment 4 bases; nucleotides outside the gene matches: 4. The CDR3 loop spans 15 amino acids. Written as DNA, the CDR3 is TGTGCCAGCAGTGGGGACAGGGGGCTCGCAGATACGCAGTATTTT. It encodes CASSGDRGLADTQYF.